The sequence of this TCR beta chain was determined in a study of CD8 T cells in Susac syndrome (dated by TCRdb to about 2019). A note on the overall study: Of the Susac syndrome patients who were sequenced, more than five had clinically active disease and roughly 8 were in clinical remission. At the time of blood withdrawal, Susac syndrome patients were either therapy-naive, taking corticosteroids (with some also receiving IVIg), or on IVIg alone. The study used repertoire sequencing to test whether antigen drove CD8+ T cell activation and differentiation in Susac syndrome.

The junction carries 7 bases between V and J, which are trimmed by 5 bases and 1 base respectively. From the germline V gene, CDR1 is KGHDR and CDR2 is SFDVKD. Including cysteine and phenylalanine, the CDR3 has 13 amino acids. The only DNA kept is the CDR3, 39 bases in frame from the first base. Note on this clonotype: It has no known antigen specificity. No per-base quality is available; no much larger clone lies one base away.

The paper's findings and limits, for the study overall: In the CD4+ T cell repertoire of Susac syndrome patients, clonal expansion was not detected. The number of individuals in the TCR sequencing and HLA analysis was recognized as being relatively small.

High-throughput TCR beta sequencing profiled peripheral blood CD8+ and CD4+ T cells from healthy donors, Susac syndrome patients and multiple sclerosis patients. Recently defined diagnostic criteria for definite or probable disease were met by the Susac syndrome patients. Bulk CD8+ and CD4+ T cells were purified by magnetic negative isolation, while CD8+ TEMRA cells were enriched using FACS. Blood was collected in EDTA tubes and processed within 24 hours, with PBMCs isolated through density gradient centrifugation. PBMCs intended for TCR sequencing were cryopreserved in liquid nitrogen and were subsequently thawed in a 37 degrees C water bath. The sorted or isolated CD4+, CD8+ and CD8+ TEMRA cells reached a purity of at least 90%. RNA was extracted using the RNeasy kit, and about 0.5 to 1 ug of the RNA was reverse transcribed with random hexamers. TCR beta CDR3 regions were amplified with the immunoSEQ multiplex PCR assay covering 54 Vbeta and 13 Jbeta segments. PCR amplification bias was corrected using a synthetic template baseline for primer optimization and computational correction. The paper's data handling went like this. Reads were annotated to V, D and J genes per IMGT and analyzed with immunoSEQ Analyzer, keeping only productive sequences. Clonality was calculated as one minus the Shannon entropy normalized by log2 of the number of productive unique sequences. For each patient and control, public and private clones were evaluated within the 100 most prevalent clones. Susac-specific clones were defined as absent from healthy and MS cohorts, around 980 published viral clones and other ImmuneACCESS disease sequences. In-frame beta chains were kept once TCRdb had trimmed the public reads at Q25 with fastp and called clones with MiXCR. All rows with the same CDR3 protein become a single entry with the most common DNA and genes. TCRdb assigned the V and J calls; the authors' analysis was not used. A total of some 200,000 distinct CDR3 sequences appear in this sample, 75% to 95% of them only once. 0.087% of the sample comes from the top ten.

This sequence uses TRBV24-1 and TRBJ1-1; TRBD1 is perhaps the D gene, given 5 matching bases. This clonotype was sampled from a human donor with Susac syndrome. Sequencing was carried out using CD4+ T cells from PBMCs. The DNA is as follows: TGTGCCACCAGTGGTGGACAGAACACTGAAGCTTTCTTT. Its translation reads: CATSGGQNTEAFF.